What follows describes a single T cell receptor (beta chain). The sample originates from a study of Ad26.COV2.S vaccination and SARS-CoV-2 variants. The treatment here: about 20 received Ad26.COV2.S at low or high dose, single or two shots; about 5 received placebo; per-sample allocation not given. Specimen acquisition occurred on day 63 following the initial vaccine or placebo injection. Sequencing was performed with immunoSEQ multiplex PCR; in TCRdb, only in-frame clones are kept and a portion is missing. The table has about 680,000 clones, more than 80% seen once; the top ten hold about 1.5%. V gave up 1 base and J gave up 3 bases; unmatched junction bases: 8. This CDR3 is built from 17 residues. Germline V lookup: CDR1 SGHTA, CDR2 FQGNSA.

Specimen: peripheral blood, collected in a trial of Ad26.COV2.S vaccine versus placebo. The rearrangement uses TRBV7-2 and TRBJ2-1, with 8 bases aligning to TRBD2. This clonotype was sampled from a person between 18 and 65 years old who received the Ad26.COV2.S COVID-19 vaccine or a placebo. This CDR3 reads CASSLVAGRALYNEQFF. CDR3 DNA: TGTGCCAGCAGCTTAGTGGCCGGGAGGGCCCTCTACAATGAGCAGTTCTTC.